The clone carrying this T cell receptor (beta chain) has just a few counts. Its antigen is currently unknown. Per germline, CDR1 MNHNS and CDR2 SASEGT. Deletions cut 2 bases from V and 5 bases from J, with 5 bases between. CDR3 length: 12 amino acids. The donors, all of them Caucasian adults, lived in Nashville, Tennessee. The sample is drawn from a study of shared clonotypes between healthy human individuals. The study, taken as a whole, reports: Generation probabilities were higher for clonotypes shared across all four sorted-subset donors than for unshared ones.

Genomic DNA belonging to each subset was distributed in equal measure over several immunoSEQ plates. Repertoires were generated with immunoSEQ multiplex PCR, while TCRdb's copy carries only in-frame clones and drops some. The top ten hold around 1.8% of the sample, which has 550,000 to 700,000 clones, 55% to 85% seen once. The sequenced sample consisted of memory CD4+ T cells sorted from blood. Regarding subset: CD45RA-negative fraction. The sequence was collected from a woman aged 25-40 years in good health. This chain links TRBV6-1 with TRBJ2-3; D not certain. CDR3 nucleotides: TGTGCCAGCAGTGAATTTGGAGATACGCAGTATTTT. Translation: CASSEFGDTQYF.